The source of this TCR beta chain is a study of cytomegalovirus exposure and HLA in healthy donors. Findings of the study overall: Clonal expansion was found to be greater in HLA-associated TCR beta chains than in equally common others in a later analysis. In a later analysis, TCR association rates varied by HLA locus: DRB1 most, HLA-C fewest.

Worth noting for this clone: Antigen specificity is unknown.

The CDR3 is made up of 13 amino acids. V gave up 7 bases and J gave up 3 bases, with 12 bases separating them. The germline V gene encodes CDR1 SGHTA and CDR2 FQGNSA. Primers included in the PCR were 60 Vbeta and 13 Jbeta primers. Clones were sequenced by immunoSEQ multiplex PCR, and TCRdb holds only the in-frame ones, with some missing. The sample has about 150,000 clones, roughly 80% seen once. The receptor was isolated from a boy under 10 years old in good health and CMV-seronegative. This chain uses TRBV7-2 with TRBJ1-1; D not certain. Sequenced input: PBMCs. CDR3 sequence (DNA): TGTGCCAGCACCCAAGCGTGGGACACTGAAGCTTTCTTT. It translates to CASTQAWDTEAFF.